This T cell receptor (beta chain) was captured in a study of OX40 agonist ivuxolimab in advanced cancers. Produced via immunoSEQ multiplex PCR; TCRdb's table is partial and in-frame only. The sample has tens of thousands of clones, more than 85% seen once. The sequence derives from an adult with an advanced solid tumor such as melanoma, head and neck, liver or kidney cancer. The sample here was CD4+ or CD8+ T cells sorted from blood, taken in a trial of the OX40 agonist ivuxolimab.

The CDR3 here is CASSKYRGSSYEQYF. The CDR3 DNA is TGTGCCAGCAGTAAATATCGGGGTTCCTCCTACGAGCAGTACTTC. The rearrangement uses TRBV27 and TRBJ2-7, with D maybe TRBD2 (5 bases). Looked up from germline, CDR1 is MNHEY and CDR2 is SMNVEV (reference sequence). The CDR3 is made up of 15 amino acids. Between the trimmed V and J ends, which lost 5 bases and 0 bases, there was a span of 14 bases.